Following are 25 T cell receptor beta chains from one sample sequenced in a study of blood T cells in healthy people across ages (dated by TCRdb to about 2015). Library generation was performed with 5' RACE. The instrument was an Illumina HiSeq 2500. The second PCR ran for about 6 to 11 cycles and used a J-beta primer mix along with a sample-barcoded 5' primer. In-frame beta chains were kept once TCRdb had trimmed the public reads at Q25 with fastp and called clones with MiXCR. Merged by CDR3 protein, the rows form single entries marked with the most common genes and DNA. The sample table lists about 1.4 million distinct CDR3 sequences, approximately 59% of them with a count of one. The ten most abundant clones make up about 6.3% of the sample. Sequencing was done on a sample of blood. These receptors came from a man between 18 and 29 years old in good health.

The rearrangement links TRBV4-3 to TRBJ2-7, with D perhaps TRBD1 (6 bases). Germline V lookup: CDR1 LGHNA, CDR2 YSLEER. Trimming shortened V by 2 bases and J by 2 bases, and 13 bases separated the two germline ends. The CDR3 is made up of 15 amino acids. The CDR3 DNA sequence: TGCGCCAGCAGCCAACTGAGGGACACGGCCTACGAGCAGTACTTC. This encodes CASSQLRDTAYEQYF.

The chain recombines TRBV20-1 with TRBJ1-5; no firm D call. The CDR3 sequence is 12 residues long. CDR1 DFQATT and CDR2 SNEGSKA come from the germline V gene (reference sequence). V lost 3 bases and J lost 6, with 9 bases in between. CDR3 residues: CSASIRSQPQHF. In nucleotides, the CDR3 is TGCAGTGCTAGTATTAGGAGTCAGCCCCAGCATTTT.

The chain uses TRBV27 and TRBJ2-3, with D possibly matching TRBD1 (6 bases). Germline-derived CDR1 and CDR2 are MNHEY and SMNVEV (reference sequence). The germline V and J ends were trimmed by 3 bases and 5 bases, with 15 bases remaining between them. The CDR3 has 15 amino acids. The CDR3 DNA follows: TGTGCCAGCAGTTTCGTGGGGACAAGAGGAGATACGCAGTATTTT. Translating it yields CASSFVGTRGDTQYF.

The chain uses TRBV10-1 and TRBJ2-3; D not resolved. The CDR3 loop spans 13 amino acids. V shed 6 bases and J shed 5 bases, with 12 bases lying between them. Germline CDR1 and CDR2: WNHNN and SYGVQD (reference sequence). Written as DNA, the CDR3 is TGCGCCAGCAGCCTCGATGTGGAAGATACGCAGTATTTT. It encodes CASSLDVEDTQYF.

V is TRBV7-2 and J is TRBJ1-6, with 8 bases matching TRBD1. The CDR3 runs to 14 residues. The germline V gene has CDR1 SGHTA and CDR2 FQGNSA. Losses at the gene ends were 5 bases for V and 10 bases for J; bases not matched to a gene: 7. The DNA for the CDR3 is TGTGCCAGCAGCCCTGAGACAGGGGACTCACCCCTCCACTTT. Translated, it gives CASSPETGDSPLHF.

CDR3 coding DNA: TGTGCCAGCAGCTTACCTGGCGGACTAGCCAATGAGCAGTTCTTC. Its protein product is CASSLPGGLANEQFF. The chain employs TRBV7-2 and TRBJ2-1, with 8 positions matching TRBD2. The CDR3 runs to 15 residues. V shed 2 bases, J shed 6 bases, and the junction held 6 bases outside the gene matches. Germline CDR1 SGHTA, CDR2 FQGNSA. Complete variable domain (other parts from reference TRBV7-2 and TRBJ2-1): GAGVSQSPSNKVTEKGKDVELRCDPISGHTALYWYRQSLGQGLEFLIYFQGNSAPDKSGLPSDRFSAERTGGSVSTLTIQRTQQEDSAVYLCASSLPGGLANEQFFGPGTRLTVL.

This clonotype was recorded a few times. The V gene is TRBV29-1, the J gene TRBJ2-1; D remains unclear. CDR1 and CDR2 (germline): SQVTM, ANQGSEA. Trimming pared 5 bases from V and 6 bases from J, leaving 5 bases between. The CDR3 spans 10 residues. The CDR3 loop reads CSVRLNEQFF. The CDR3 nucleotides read TGCAGCGTTAGGCTCAATGAGCAGTTCTTC.

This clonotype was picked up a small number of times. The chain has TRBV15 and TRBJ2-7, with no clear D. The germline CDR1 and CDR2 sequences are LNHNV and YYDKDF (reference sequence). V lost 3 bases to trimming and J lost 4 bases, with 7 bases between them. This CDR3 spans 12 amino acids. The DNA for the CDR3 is TGTGCCACCAGCAGCATCGGGTACGAGCAGTACTTC. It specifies CATSSIGYEQYF.

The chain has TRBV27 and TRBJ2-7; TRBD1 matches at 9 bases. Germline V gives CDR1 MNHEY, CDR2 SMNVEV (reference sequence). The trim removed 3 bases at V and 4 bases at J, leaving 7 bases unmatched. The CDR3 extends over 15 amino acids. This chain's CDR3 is CASSFSGQGFYEQYF. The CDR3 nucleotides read TGTGCCAGCAGTTTTTCGGGACAGGGTTTTTACGAGCAGTACTTC.

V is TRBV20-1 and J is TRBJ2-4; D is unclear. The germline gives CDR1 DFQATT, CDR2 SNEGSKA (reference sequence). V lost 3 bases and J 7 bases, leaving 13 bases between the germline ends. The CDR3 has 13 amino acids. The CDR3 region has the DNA TGCAGTGCTAGTAGTAGGTTTTCGAACATTCAGTACTTC. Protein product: CSASSRFSNIQYF.

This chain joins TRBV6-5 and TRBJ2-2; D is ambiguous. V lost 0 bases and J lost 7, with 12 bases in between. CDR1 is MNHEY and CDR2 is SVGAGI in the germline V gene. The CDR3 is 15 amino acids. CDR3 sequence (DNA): TGTGCCAGCAGTTACTCGATGGCCGGCCTCGGGGAGCTGTTTTTT. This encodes CASSYSMAGLGELFF.

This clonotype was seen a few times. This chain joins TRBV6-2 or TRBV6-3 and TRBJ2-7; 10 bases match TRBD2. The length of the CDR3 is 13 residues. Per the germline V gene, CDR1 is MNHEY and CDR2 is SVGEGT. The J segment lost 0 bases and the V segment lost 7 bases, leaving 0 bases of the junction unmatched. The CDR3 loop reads CASTSGGSYEQYF. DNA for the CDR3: TGTGCCAGCACTAGCGGGGGCTCCTACGAGCAGTACTTC.

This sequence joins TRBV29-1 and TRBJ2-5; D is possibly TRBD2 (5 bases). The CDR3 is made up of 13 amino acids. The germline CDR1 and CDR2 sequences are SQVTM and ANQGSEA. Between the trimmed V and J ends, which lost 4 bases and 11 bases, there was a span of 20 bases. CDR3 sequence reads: CSVGTRGVEEQYF. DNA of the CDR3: TGCAGCGTTGGGACCCGGGGTGTAGAAGAGCAGTACTTC. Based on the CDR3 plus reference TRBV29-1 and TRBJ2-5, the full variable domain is SAVISQKPSRDICQRGTSLTIQCQVDSQVTMMFWYRQQPGQSLTLIATANQGSEATYESGFVIDKFPISRPNLTFSTLTVSNMSPEDSSIYLCSVGTRGVEEQYFGPGTRLLVL.

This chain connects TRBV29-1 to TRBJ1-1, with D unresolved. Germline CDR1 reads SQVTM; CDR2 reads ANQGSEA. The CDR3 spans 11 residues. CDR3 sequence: CGGHGNTEAFF. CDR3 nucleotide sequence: TGCGGCGGTCACGGGAACACTGAAGCTTTCTTT. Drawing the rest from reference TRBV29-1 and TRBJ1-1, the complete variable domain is SAVISQKPSRDICQRGTSLTIQCQVDSQVTMMFWYRQQPGQSLTLIATANQGSEATYESGFVIDKFPISRPNLTFSTLTVSNMSPEDSSIYLCGGHGNTEAFFGQGTRLTVV.

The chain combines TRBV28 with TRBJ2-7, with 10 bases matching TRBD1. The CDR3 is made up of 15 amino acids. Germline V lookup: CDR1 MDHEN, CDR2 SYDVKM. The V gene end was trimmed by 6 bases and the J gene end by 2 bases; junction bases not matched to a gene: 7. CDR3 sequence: CASRATGGPAYEQYF. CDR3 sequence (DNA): TGTGCCAGCAGAGCGACAGGGGGCCCCGCCTACGAGCAGTACTTC.

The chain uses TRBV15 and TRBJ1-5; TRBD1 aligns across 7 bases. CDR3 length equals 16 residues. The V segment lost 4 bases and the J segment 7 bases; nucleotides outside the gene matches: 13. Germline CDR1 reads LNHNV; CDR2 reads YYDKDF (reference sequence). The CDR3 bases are TGTGCCACCAGCAAGGCTCTTGAGGGGGCAGGACAGCCCCAGCATTTT. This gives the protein CATSKALEGAGQPQHF.

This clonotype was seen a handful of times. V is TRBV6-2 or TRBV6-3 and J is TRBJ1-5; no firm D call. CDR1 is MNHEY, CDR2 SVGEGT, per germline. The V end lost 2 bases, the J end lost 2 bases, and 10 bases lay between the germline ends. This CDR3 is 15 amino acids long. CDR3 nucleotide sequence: TGTGCCAGCAGTTACACCGGTTGGGGCAATCAGCCCCAGCATTTT. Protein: CASSYTGWGNQPQHF.

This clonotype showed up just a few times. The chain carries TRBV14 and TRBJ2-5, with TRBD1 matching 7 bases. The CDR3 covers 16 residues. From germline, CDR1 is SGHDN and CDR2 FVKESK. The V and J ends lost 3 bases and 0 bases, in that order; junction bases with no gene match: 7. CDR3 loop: CASSHRQGIYQETQYF. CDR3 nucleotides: TGTGCCAGCAGCCATCGACAGGGAATTTACCAAGAGACCCAGTACTTC.

Here the CDR3 reads CSVSSGGKTQYF. The CDR3 DNA is TGCAGTGTTTCCAGCGGGGGTAAGACCCAGTACTTC. This chain joins TRBV20-1 and TRBJ2-7; 8 bases agree with TRBD2. Gene TRBJ2-5 matches the end of the DNA better, so the J call may be wrong. Germline assignment: CDR1 DFQATT and CDR2 SNEGSKA (reference sequence). The CDR3 covers 12 residues.

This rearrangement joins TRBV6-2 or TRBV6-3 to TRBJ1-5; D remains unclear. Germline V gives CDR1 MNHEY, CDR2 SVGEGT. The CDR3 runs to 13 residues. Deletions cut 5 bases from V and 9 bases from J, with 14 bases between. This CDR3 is CASSADGGGPQHF. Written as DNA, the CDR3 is TGTGCCAGCAGTGCGGACGGCGGAGGGCCCCAGCATTTT.

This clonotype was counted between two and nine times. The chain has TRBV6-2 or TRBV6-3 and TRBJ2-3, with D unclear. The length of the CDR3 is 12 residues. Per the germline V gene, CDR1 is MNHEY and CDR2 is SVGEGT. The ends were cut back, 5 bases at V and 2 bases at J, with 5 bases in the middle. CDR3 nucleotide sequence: TGTGCCAGCAGTATTAACACAGATACGCAGTATTTT. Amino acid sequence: CASSINTDTQYF.

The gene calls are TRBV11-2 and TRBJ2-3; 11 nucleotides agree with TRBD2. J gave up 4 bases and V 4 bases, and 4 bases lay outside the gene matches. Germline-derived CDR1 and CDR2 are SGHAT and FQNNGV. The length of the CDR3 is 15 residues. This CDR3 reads CASSSLAGVADTQYF. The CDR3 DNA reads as TGTGCCAGCAGCTCACTAGCGGGGGTCGCAGATACGCAGTATTTT.

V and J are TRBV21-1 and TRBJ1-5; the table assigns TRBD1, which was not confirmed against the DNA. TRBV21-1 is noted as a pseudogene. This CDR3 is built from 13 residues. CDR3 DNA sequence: TGTGCCAGCAGCAAAGGGGGCTGGAAGCCCCAGCATTTT. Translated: CASSKGGWKPQHF.

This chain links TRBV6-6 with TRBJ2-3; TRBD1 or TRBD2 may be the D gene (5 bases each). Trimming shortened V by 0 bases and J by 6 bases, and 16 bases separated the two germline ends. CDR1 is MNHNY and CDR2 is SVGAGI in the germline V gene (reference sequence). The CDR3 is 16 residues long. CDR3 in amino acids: CASSYSTGRPIDTQYF. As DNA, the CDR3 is TGTGCCAGCAGTTACTCGACGGGACGGCCTATTGATACGCAGTATTTT.

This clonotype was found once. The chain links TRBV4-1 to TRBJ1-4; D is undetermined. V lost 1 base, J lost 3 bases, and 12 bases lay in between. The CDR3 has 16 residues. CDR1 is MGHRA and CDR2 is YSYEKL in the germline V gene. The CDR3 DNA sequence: TGCGCCAGCAGCCAAGTGGTGGGAAGGGCTAATGAAAAACTGTTTTTT. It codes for CASSQVVGRANEKLFF.